This T cell receptor beta chain stems from a study of blood T cell repertoires in COVID-19. Study-level information: COVID-19 samples from acute and convalescent phases originated in the United States, Italy and Spain. Sample material is recorded as cDNA or gDNA derived from T cells, B-cell-depleted T cells, or PBMCs.

Produced via immunoSEQ multiplex PCR; TCRdb's table is partial and in-frame only. The sample has about 140,000 clones, roughly 90% seen once. The sample holds a few counts of this clone. Sequencing was performed on peripheral blood. This TCR derives from a man in his fifties or sixties with active or convalescent COVID-19.

DNA for the CDR3: TGTGCCAGCAGCTCTCGAGGGACAGGCTATAGCACCCAGTACTTC. This encodes CASSSRGTGYSTQYF. The chain joins TRBV5-8 to TRBJ2-5, with 8 bases fitting TRBD1. The ends lost 3 bases at V and 8 bases at J; junction bases unmatched: 12. Germline-derived CDR1 and CDR2 are SGHTS and YDEGEE. The CDR3 has 15 residues.